This T cell receptor (beta chain) stems from a study of metastatic and nonmetastatic thyroid tumors. Study background: From malignant and benign thyroid patients, repertoires in blood and in tumor or nodule tissue were compared.

TCRdb recomputed clones from the PCR reads via MiXCR. Among under 20,000 clones, approximately 15% were seen once, and the ten largest hold around a sixth. This clone is medium-sized (0.01 to 0.1%) within its sample. Among the patients, none had received any treatment before thyroid surgery. Germline V lookup: CDR1 MNHNS, CDR2 SASEGT. Trimming pared 6 bases from V and 5 bases from J, leaving 8 bases between. The CDR3 runs to 11 residues. J is TRBJ2-7 and V is TRBV6-1, with D possibly TRBD1 on 5 matching bases. This TCR was sampled from a male donor with papillary thyroid cancer or a benign thyroid nodule (not recorded which). Some clones in this sample may be carry-over from other donors' samples. The specimen sequenced was blood. In nucleotides, the CDR3 is TGTGCCAGCAGAAAAGGGGACGAGCAGTACTTC. This sequence encodes CASRKGDEQYF.